The sequence of this T cell receptor (beta chain) was determined in a study of T-cell reconstitution after alpha-beta-depleted transplantation in children. Whole-study results and caveats: T-cell counts and diversity at one year following transplant were attributed mainly to newly produced T cells.

The CDR3 totals 18 residues. Preparation of the TCRbeta library was carried out with unique molecular identifiers. Using its own MiXCR run on the PCR reads, TCRdb lists one record per CDR3 protein. The sample lists more than 400,000 distinct CDR3 sequences; over 9.5% were seen once. The sample holds a few counts of this clonotype. Its antigen is not identified. The receptor was isolated from a female patient aged 2-9 years who had a stem cell transplant for aplastic anemia, so the T cells may come from the graft donor. The source material was PBMCs, mostly from graft donor cells, sampled 180 days after TCRalphabeta/CD19-depleted stem cell transplant. The chain uses TRBV21-1 and TRBJ1-2; TRBD1 reflects the table's D call only, with no check against the DNA. TRBV21-1 is a recognized pseudogene. The chain's CDR3 is CASSKLRDPDPHFYGYTF. CDR3 bases: TGTGCCAGCAGCAAACTAAGGGACCCAGACCCTCATTTCTATGGCTACACCTTC.